Listed below are T cell receptor beta chains from one sample, sequenced in a study of blood T cell repertoires in COVID-19. Assay: immunoSEQ multiplex PCR; the TCRdb copy retains only in-frame clones and omits some. Altogether under 150,000 clones are present, approximately 80% being singletons, with the ten largest covering roughly 10%. Sequencing used peripheral blood. The origin of the receptors is a man aged 40-55 years with active or convalescent COVID-19. CDR3s include the opening cysteine and the closing phenylalanine or tryptophan. Fields, in order: clone size, V gene, D gene, J gene, CDR3 protein, CDR3 DNA. D genes are given only for firm matches. Expanded clones get a size class; other rows say once, few or many, or leave the size out.

size: NA
V: TRBV28
D: TRBD1
J: TRBJ1-1
CDR3: CASSHRGGNTEAFF
DNA: TGTGCCAGCAGTCACAGGGGTGGGAACACTGAAGCTTTCTTT

size: few
V: TRBV6-5
D: NA
J: TRBJ1-2
CDR3: CASRSVYGYTF
DNA: TGTGCCAGCAGGTCCGTCTATGGCTACACCTTC

size: once
V: TRBV6-5
D: NA
J: TRBJ2-7
CDR3: CASTPRGNYEQYF
DNA: TGTGCCAGCACCCCCAGGGGAAACTACGAGCAGTACTTC

size: NA
V: TRBV13
D: NA
J: TRBJ1-5
CDR3: CASSLGRRSQPQHF
DNA: TGTGCCAGCAGCTTAGGCAGGAGGAGTCAGCCCCAGCATTTT

size: NA
V: TRBV7-9
D: NA
J: TRBJ2-7
CDR3: CASSLSLTGNHEQYF
DNA: TGTGCCAGCAGCTTATCCCTAACTGGTAACCACGAGCAGTACTTC

size: NA
V: TRBV19
D: NA
J: TRBJ2-2
CDR3: CASHGQLYTGELFF
DNA: TGTGCCAGCCATGGACAGTTATACACCGGGGAGCTGTTTTTT

size: NA
V: TRBV9
D: TRBD1
J: TRBJ1-4
CDR3: CASSVALDRGQEKLFF
DNA: TGTGCCAGCAGCGTAGCCTTGGACAGGGGGCAAGAAAAACTGTTTTTT

size: NA
V: TRBV6-5
D: TRBD1
J: TRBJ1-6
CDR3: CASSTGQGNNSPLHF
DNA: TGTGCCAGCAGTACCGGACAGGGGAATAATTCACCCCTCCACTTT

size: NA
V: TRBV7-2
D: NA
J: TRBJ2-1
CDR3: CASSLFLNEQFF
DNA: TGTGCCAGCAGCTTATTCCTCAATGAGCAGTTCTTC

size: NA
V: TRBV19
D: TRBD1
J: TRBJ1-5
CDR3: CASSDRGNSNQPQHF
DNA: TGTGCCAGTAGCGACAGGGGGAATAGCAATCAGCCCCAGCATTTT

size: NA
V: TRBV27
D: NA
J: TRBJ1-2
CDR3: CATHDRGDYGYTF
DNA: TGTGCCACCCATGACAGAGGCGACTATGGCTACACCTTC

size: NA
V: TRBV24-1
D: TRBD2
J: TRBJ2-1
CDR3: CATSPRGTSGYNEQFF
DNA: TGTGCCACCAGTCCGAGGGGGACTAGCGGATACAATGAGCAGTTCTTC

size: NA
V: TRBV12-3/TRBV12-4
D: TRBD1
J: TRBJ1-4
CDR3: CASRIPGGKLFF
DNA: TGTGCCAGCAGAATTCCAGGGGGAAAACTGTTTTTT

size: NA
V: TRBV19
D: NA
J: TRBJ1-6
CDR3: CASRSGTATSSYNSPLHF
DNA: TGTGCCAGTAGAAGCGGGACTGCGACCAGCTCCTATAATTCACCCCTCCACTTT

size: NA
V: TRBV2
D: TRBD1
J: TRBJ2-2
CDR3: CASDRGTGELFF
DNA: TGTGCCAGCGACAGGGGGACCGGGGAGCTGTTTTTT

size: once
V: TRBV6-2/TRBV6-3
D: NA
J: TRBJ2-7
CDR3: CASSRLSSYEQYF
DNA: TGTGCCAGCAGCCGACTGTCCTCCTACGAGCAGTACTTC

size: NA
V: TRBV7-3
D: TRBD2
J: TRBJ2-7
CDR3: CASSLHAGTSGPYEQYF
DNA: TGTGCCAGCAGCTTACATGCGGGGACTAGCGGGCCGTACGAGCAGTACTTC

size: once
V: TRBV4-2
D: NA
J: TRBJ1-5
CDR3: CASSQDRWVGDASNQPQHF
DNA: TGTGCCAGCAGCCAAGATAGGTGGGTAGGGGATGCGAGCAATCAGCCCCAGCATTTT

size: NA
V: TRBV4-3
D: TRBD2
J: TRBJ2-5
CDR3: CASSQASGGYQETQYF
DNA: TGCGCCAGCAGCCAAGCTAGCGGGGGATACCAAGAGACCCAGTACTTC

size: NA
V: TRBV2
D: TRBD1
J: TRBJ1-1
CDR3: CASSGQGMGTEAFF
DNA: TGTGCCAGCAGTGGACAGGGGATGGGCACTGAAGCTTTCTTT

size: NA
V: TRBV9
D: NA
J: TRBJ1-2
CDR3: CASSAESRNYGYTF
DNA: TGTGCCAGCAGCGCCGAAAGCCGGAACTATGGCTACACCTTC

size: NA
V: TRBV5-1
D: NA
J: TRBJ1-1
CDR3: CASSLDSGTTEAFF
DNA: TGCGCCAGCAGCTTGGATTCAGGAACCACTGAAGCTTTCTTT

size: NA
V: TRBV2
D: NA
J: TRBJ2-1
CDR3: CASSEEGRVSVYNEQFF
DNA: TGTGCCAGCAGTGAAGAGGGCAGGGTGTCGGTCTACAATGAGCAGTTCTTC

size: NA
V: TRBV4-3
D: NA
J: TRBJ2-4
CDR3: CASSQDLGAKNIQYF
DNA: TGCGCCAGCAGCCAAGATTTAGGAGCAAAAAACATTCAGTACTTC

size: NA
V: TRBV3-1/TRBV3-2
D: TRBD1
J: TRBJ1-2
CDR3: CASSSHGQGVFLGYTF
DNA: TGTGCCAGCAGCTCCCACGGACAGGGGGTCTTCTTGGGCTACACCTTC

size: NA
V: TRBV13
D: NA
J: TRBJ2-1
CDR3: CASTLQGGSYNEQFF
DNA: TGTGCCAGCACCTTGCAGGGGGGCTCCTACAATGAGCAGTTCTTC

size: NA
V: TRBV7-2
D: TRBD1
J: TRBJ2-2
CDR3: CASSLDFRGSGELFF
DNA: TGTGCCAGCAGCTTAGATTTCAGGGGGAGCGGGGAGCTGTTTTTT

size: NA
V: TRBV4-3
D: NA
J: TRBJ1-3
CDR3: CASSQDTGRGASRGNTIYF
DNA: TGCGCCAGCAGCCAAGATACGGGGCGGGGGGCTTCGAGGGGAAACACCATATATTTT

size: NA
V: TRBV27
D: NA
J: TRBJ2-3
CDR3: CASSLAGLRVTDTQYF
DNA: TGTGCCAGCAGTTTGGCTGGGCTGCGAGTGACAGATACGCAGTATTTT

size: NA
V: TRBV9
D: NA
J: TRBJ2-1
CDR3: CASSVSGGSYNEQFF
DNA: TGTGCCAGCAGCGTTAGCGGAGGCTCCTACAATGAGCAGTTCTTC

size: NA
V: TRBV5-4
D: NA
J: TRBJ1-2
CDR3: CASKLTASYGYTF
DNA: TGTGCCAGCAAACTGACAGCCTCCTATGGCTACACCTTC

size: NA
V: TRBV6-5
D: NA
J: TRBJ2-1
CDR3: CASSYSTGNEQFF
DNA: TGTGCCAGCAGTTACTCGACCGGGAATGAGCAGTTCTTC

size: NA
V: TRBV10-2
D: NA
J: TRBJ2-7
CDR3: CASSVDFYEQYF
DNA: TGCGCCAGCAGCGTGGACTTCTACGAGCAGTACTTC

size: NA
V: TRBV27
D: TRBD1
J: TRBJ1-2
CDR3: CASSSRDRDPNFYGYTF
DNA: TGTGCCAGCAGTTCCCGGGACAGAGATCCAAACTTCTATGGCTACACCTTC

size: NA
V: TRBV27
D: NA
J: TRBJ1-2
CDR3: CASSFKGRANYGYTF
DNA: TGTGCCAGCAGTTTCAAGGGGAGGGCTAACTATGGCTACACCTTC

size: once
V: TRBV19
D: NA
J: TRBJ1-2
CDR3: CASSIPGNYGYTF
DNA: TGTGCCAGTAGTATTCCGGGTAACTATGGCTACACCTTC

size: NA
V: TRBV7-6
D: NA
J: TRBJ2-7
CDR3: CASSPWGVGSYEQYF
DNA: TGTGCCAGCAGCCCCTGGGGGGTAGGATCCTACGAGCAGTACTTC

size: NA
V: TRBV19
D: NA
J: TRBJ2-5
CDR3: CASERQVGETQYF
DNA: TGTGCCAGCGAAAGACAGGTCGGAGAGACCCAGTACTTC

size: NA
V: TRBV5-4
D: NA
J: TRBJ1-6
CDR3: CASSLGTAYNSPLHF
DNA: TGTGCCAGCAGCTTGGGGACAGCTTATAATTCACCCCTCCACTTT

size: NA
V: TRBV2
D: TRBD1
J: TRBJ2-7
CDR3: CASSRDRGNEQYF
DNA: TGTGCCAGCAGCCGGGACAGGGGGAACGAGCAGTACTTC

size: NA
V: TRBV7-2
D: NA
J: TRBJ2-7
CDR3: CASSLAVAGYEQYF
DNA: TGTGCCAGCAGCTTAGCGGTCGCGGGATACGAGCAGTACTTC

size: NA
V: TRBV27
D: NA
J: TRBJ1-5
CDR3: CASSDHKRGSNQPQHF
DNA: TGTGCCAGCAGTGATCATAAACGGGGGAGCAATCAGCCCCAGCATTTT